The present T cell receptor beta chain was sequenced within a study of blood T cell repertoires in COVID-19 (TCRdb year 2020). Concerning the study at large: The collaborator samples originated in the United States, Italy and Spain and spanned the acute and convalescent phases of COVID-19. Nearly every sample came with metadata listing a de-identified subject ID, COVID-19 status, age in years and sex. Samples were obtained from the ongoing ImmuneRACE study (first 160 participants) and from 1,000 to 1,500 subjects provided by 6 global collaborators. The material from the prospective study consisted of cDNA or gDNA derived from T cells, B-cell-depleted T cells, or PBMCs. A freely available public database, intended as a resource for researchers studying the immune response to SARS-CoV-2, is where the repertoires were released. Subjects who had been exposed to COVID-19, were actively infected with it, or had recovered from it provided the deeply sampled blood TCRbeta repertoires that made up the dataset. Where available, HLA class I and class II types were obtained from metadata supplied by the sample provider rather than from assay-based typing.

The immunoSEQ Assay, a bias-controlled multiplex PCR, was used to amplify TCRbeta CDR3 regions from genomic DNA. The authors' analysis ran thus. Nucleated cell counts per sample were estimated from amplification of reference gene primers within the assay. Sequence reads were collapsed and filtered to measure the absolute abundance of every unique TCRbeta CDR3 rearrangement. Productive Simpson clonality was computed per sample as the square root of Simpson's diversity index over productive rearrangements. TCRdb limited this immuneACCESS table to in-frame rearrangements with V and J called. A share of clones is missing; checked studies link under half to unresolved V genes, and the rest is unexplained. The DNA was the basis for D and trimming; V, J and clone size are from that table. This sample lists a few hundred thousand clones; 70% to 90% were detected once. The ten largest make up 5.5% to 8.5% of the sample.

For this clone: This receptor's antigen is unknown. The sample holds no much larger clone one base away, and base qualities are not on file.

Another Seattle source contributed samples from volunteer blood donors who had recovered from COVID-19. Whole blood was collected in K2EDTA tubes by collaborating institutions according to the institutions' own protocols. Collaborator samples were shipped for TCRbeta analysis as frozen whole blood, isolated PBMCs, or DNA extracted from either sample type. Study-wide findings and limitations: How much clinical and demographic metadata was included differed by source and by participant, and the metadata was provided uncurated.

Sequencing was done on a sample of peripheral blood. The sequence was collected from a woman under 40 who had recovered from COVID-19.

The bases read TGTGCCAGCAGCTTAAAAGGACAGGGACCACCCTATAATTCACCCCTCCACTTT. This is translated as CASSLKGQGPPYNSPLHF. The chain couples TRBV7-2 to TRBJ1-6; TRBD1 fits 8 bases in the junction. V lost 2 bases and J lost 2 bases, and the count of bases not matched to a germline gene is 8. Counted from cysteine to phenylalanine, this CDR3 has 18 amino acids. Only CDR3 DNA is held: 54 bases, read in frame from base 1. For CDR1 and CDR2, the germline V gene lists SGHTA and FQGNSA.